This section outlines one T cell receptor (beta chain) sequence together with its context. Authors' data handling: Estimated nucleated cell counts came from reference gene primer amplification. The repertoire was sequenced with immunoSEQ multiplex PCR; TCRdb's copy has only in-frame clones and lacks some. Clone size and V and J calls were adopted from that table, with D and trimming inferred from the DNA. The table has about 150,000 clones, around nine tenths seen once. This specimen belongs to a study of blood T cell repertoires in COVID-19. CDR1 and CDR2 (germline): SGHRS, YFSETQ. The germline V and J ends were trimmed by 0 bases and 2 bases, with 10 bases remaining between them. This CDR3 has 15 residues.

The TCR was taken from a woman aged 70-85 years with acute or convalescent COVID-19. The sample comprised peripheral blood. The chain uses TRBV5-1 and TRBJ2-3; D is undetermined. The CDR3 DNA sequence: TGCGCCAGCAGCTTGGGGCGGCCGAACACAGATACGCAGTATTTT. Protein product: CASSLGRPNTDTQYF.